The clone carrying this T cell receptor beta chain showed up just a few times. This sample is drawn from a study of T-cell memory formation after mild COVID-19. Study overall: TCR clusters were mostly donor specific.

Employing constant-segment primers, 5'RACE generated TCR alpha and TCR beta cDNA libraries bearing sample barcodes and UMIs. TCRdb called the 5' RACE reads again in MiXCR, with one record for every CDR3 protein. The table lists about 360,000 distinct CDR3 sequences, roughly 14% of them singletons. V lost 8 bases and J 2 bases, leaving 18 bases between the germline ends. The germline V gene encodes CDR1 MNHNS and CDR2 SASEGT. The CDR3 extends over 15 amino acids. This TCR was recovered from a man younger than 35 who had mild COVID-19 (a few samples of this study predate the infection). Cell type and time point are not known. This rearrangement joins TRBV6-1 to TRBJ2-5, with a tentative D call TRBD2 (6 bases). The sequenced material came from PBMCs or a T cell subset sorted from them (not recorded which). The CDR3 DNA sequence: TGTGCCAGCCACACCGGCGGGCGGGGACAAGAGACCCAGTACTTC. As protein: CASHTGGRGQETQYF.